The TCR beta chain under discussion was sequenced for a study of blood T cell repertoires in COVID-19. The germline V gene has CDR1 SNHLY and CDR2 FYNNEI. V lost 0 bases and J 2 bases, leaving 11 bases between the germline ends. This CDR3 region has 16 residues. Produced via immunoSEQ multiplex PCR; TCRdb's table is partial and in-frame only. The table shows around 320,000 clones, with approximately 89% occurring only once. This TCR derives from a woman aged 30 to 39 who had recovered from COVID-19. Sample: peripheral blood. The chain uses TRBV2 and TRBJ2-1, with D possibly TRBD2 on 5 matching bases. The CDR3 loop is CASSEAGAPAYNEQFF. Here the CDR3 DNA reads TGTGCCAGCAGTGAAGCGGGAGCGCCGGCCTACAATGAGCAGTTCTTC.